This TCR beta chain is drawn from a study of human CD8 memory T cell subsets (dated by TCRdb to the early 2020s). Study-wide context: TCRbeta repertoires of stem-like (TSTEM), progenitor exhausted-like (TPEX) and effector memory CD8+ T cell subsets were compared to assess their clonal relationships. Six donors each provided TSTEM, TPEX and effector memory subsets, and TCRbeta repertoires were obtained from all six. What the study reported, not specific to this receptor: Both stem-like subsets shared clonotypes with effector memory cells, but TSTEM and TPEX repertoires overlapped minimally, suggesting distinct antigen spectra. TSTEM and TPEX subsets showed similarly high normalized Shannon-Wiener diversity, whereas effector memory subsets were comparatively less diverse. Chao1 estimates suggested greater repertoire diversity in TSTEM than in TPEX subsets, potentially reflecting a broader range of specificities. Only TCRbeta chains were sequenced, and repertoire comparisons were based on a handful of donors, with testing performed by paired t-tests and Bonferroni correction.

A Human TCR Profiling Kit was used to prepare UMI-labeled 5' RACE TCRbeta libraries. The same number of PCR cycles was used to prepare all TCRbeta libraries in parallel. The authors' analysis ran thus. The number of functional CDR3beta clonotypes in each TCRbeta library ranged from 3,000 to 18,000. MIGEC 1.2.9 was used for UMI extraction and consensus assembly, with a minimum of three reads required per UMI. MiXCR 3.0.3 was used to extract in-frame CDR3beta repertoires. Each sample was downsampled to 42,000 randomly selected UMIs before diversity metrics were calculated in VDJtools 1.2.1. For the top 3,000 clones of each sample pair, the repertoire overlap metrics D, R and F2 were calculated in VDJtools. Each CDR3 protein sequence appears as one entry after TCRdb reprocessed the reads, and no DNA is included. These V and J calls originate from TCRdb's pipeline instead of the authors' own analysis. The sample has around 4,000 distinct CDR3 sequences on record. About 28% of the sample comes from the top ten.

Density gradient separation was used to isolate peripheral blood mononuclear cells from healthy donor buffy coats. In the study, total CD8+ T cells were enriched by negative magnetic separation with EasySep or MojoSort CD8+ T cell isolation kits. An RNeasy Mini Kit was used to extract total RNA from duplicate vials of 150,000 sorted CD8+ T cells per subset. The PBMCs were used either fresh or after being cryopreserved in fetal bovine serum with roughly 10% DMSO. Fluorescence-activated cell sorting on a FACSAria III was used to sort CD8+ T cell subsets to purity. The CDR3 covers 16 residues, taking in both the cysteine and the phenylalanine. No DNA is given. From a lookup of the germline V gene, CDR1 and CDR2 are LGHNA and YSLEER. This clonotype counts as medium-sized (0.01 to 0.1%) based on its frequency; no count is recorded. Its binding antigen is unknown.

This receptor chain uses TRBV4-3 and TRBJ2-2; checking the TCRdb D call of TRBD2 is not possible without DNA. This receptor was identified in a human donor in good health. Material: CD8+ T cells from PBMCs. The CDR3 is CASSQDAGGNTGELFF.